One and the same sample provided the 15 T cell receptor beta chains below, sequenced in a study of shared clonotypes between healthy human individuals. Some clones are missing from TCRdb's copy, which holds only in-frame ones; the method was immunoSEQ multiplex PCR. The sample holds a few million clones; around nine tenths are singletons and the top ten take 0.13% to 0.15%. Sequencing was done on a sample of naive CD4+ T cells sorted from blood. Subset meaning: CD45RA+ positively selected. Receptors originate from a man younger than 35 in good health.

The chain carries TRBV10-3 and TRBJ2-1; D is perhaps TRBD2 (5 bases). Trimming cost V 3 bases and J 4 bases, with 13 bases left between them. The CDR3 runs to 15 residues. Germline lookup yields CDR1 ENHRY and CDR2 SYGVKD. The CDR3, as DNA: TGTGCCATCAGTGATCCGGGAAAACAGTACAATGAGCAGTTCTTC. Translating gives CAISDPGKQYNEQFF.

This chain connects TRBV7-2 to TRBJ2-5, with a tentative D call TRBD2 (5 bases). Trimming pared 5 bases from V and 4 bases from J, leaving 11 bases between. In germline, CDR1 is SGHTA, CDR2 FQGNSA. The CDR3 consists of 13 residues. The chain's CDR3 is CASSPSFSETQYF. In DNA, the CDR3 is TGTGCCAGCAGCCCTAGCTTTTCAGAGACCCAGTACTTC.

As to this clone: This specimen includes other DNA sequences encoding the same CDR3. The CDR3, as DNA: TGTGCCAGCAGCCCGACCACAGATACGCAGTATTTT. Residues: CASSPTTDTQYF. This chain links TRBV7-9 with TRBJ2-3; D is unclear. This CDR3 is 12 amino acids long. V was clipped by 5 bases and J by 2 bases, with 5 bases between them. Germline CDR1 SEHNR, CDR2 FQNEAQ (reference sequence).

Of note for this clone: Other DNA sequences within the sample encode an identical CDR3. The chain carries TRBV19 and TRBJ2-7, with D perhaps given as TRBD1 or TRBD2 (5 bases each). This CDR3 has 15 residues. Deletions cut 2 bases from V and 3 bases from J, with 14 bases between. Germline CDR1 reads LNHDA; CDR2 reads SQIVND (reference sequence). DNA of the CDR3: TGTGCCAGTAGTATATCCGGGACGAGGGGCTACGAGCAGTACTTC. Its translation is CASSISGTRGYEQYF.

The chain carries TRBV7-8 and TRBJ1-2; 7 nucleotides align to TRBD1. The CDR3 length is 15 residues. V lost 1 base to trimming and J lost 4 bases; unmatched junction nucleotides: 6. CDR1 SGHVS and CDR2 FQNEAQ come from the germline V gene. CDR3: CASSLETGSSYGYTF. The DNA for the CDR3 is TGTGCCAGCAGCTTAGAGACAGGGTCATCCTATGGCTACACCTTC.

This rearrangement joins TRBV7-2 to TRBJ2-6; 7 bases align to TRBD2. This CDR3 contains 17 residues. The V segment lost 2 bases and the J segment 3 bases; nucleotides outside the gene matches: 7. Germline V lookup: CDR1 SGHTA, CDR2 FQGNSA. In nucleotides, the CDR3 is TGTGCCAGCAGCTTAATCTCGGGGGGTAGTGGGGCCAACGTCCTGACTTTC. It specifies CASSLISGGSGANVLTF.

This clone was recorded once. The V call is TRBV29-1, the J call TRBJ2-1; 10 bases are shared with TRBD1. Germline V gene sequence: CDR1 SQVTM, CDR2 ANQGSEA. The trim removed 7 bases at V and 6 bases at J, leaving 15 bases unmatched. The CDR3 runs to 16 residues. CDR3 region: CSASARDRGVSNEQFF. The CDR3, as DNA: TGCAGCGCCTCCGCCCGGGACAGGGGTGTAAGCAATGAGCAGTTCTTC.

The genes are TRBV5-6 and TRBJ2-4; 8 bases match TRBD2. Looked up from germline, CDR1 is SGHDT and CDR2 is YYEEEE. Trimming at V came to 2 bases and at J to 0 bases, leaving 4 bases not matched to a gene. CDR3 length equals 16 residues. The chain's CDR3 is CASSFLAGKAKNIQYF. The CDR3 region has the DNA TGTGCCAGCAGCTTTCTAGCGGGTAAAGCCAAAAACATTCAGTACTTC. The variable domain in full, with the rest retrieved from reference TRBV5-6 and TRBJ2-4, is DAGVTQSPTHLIKTRGQQVTLRCSPKSGHDTVSWYQQALGQGPQFIFQYYEEEERQRGNFPDRFSGHQFPNYSSELNVNALLLGDSALYLCASSFLAGKAKNIQYFGAGTRLSVL.

The chain carries TRBV5-1 and TRBJ2-3; D remains ambiguous. The germline V gene encodes CDR1 SGHRS and CDR2 YFSETQ. The CDR3 has 14 amino acids. The V end was cut by 5 bases, the J end by 4 bases, with 14 bases between. The CDR3 coding sequence is TGCGCCAGCAGTCAAGGTTTTATCCCAGATACGCAGTATTTT. Protein sequence: CASSQGFIPDTQYF.

The rearrangement links TRBV10-3 to TRBJ2-7; 7 positions agree with TRBD2. The V segment lost 4 bases and the J segment 4 bases; nucleotides outside the gene matches: 7. Germline assignment: CDR1 ENHRY and CDR2 SYGVKD. The CDR3 is 14 residues long. The CDR3 DNA reads TGTGCCATCAGTGTAACCGGGAGGCCGTACGAGCAGTACTTC. Residues: CAISVTGRPYEQYF.

A note on this clone: In the same sample, other DNA sequences code for this CDR3. The J gene is TRBJ1-1, the V gene TRBV5-1, with D hard to call. CDR3 length equals 13 residues. With 1 base removed from V and 0 bases from J, the gap between germline ends came to 4 bases. CDR1 and CDR2 from the germline V gene are SGHRS and YFSETQ. Here the CDR3 reads CASSLSVNTEAFF. Here the CDR3 DNA reads TGCGCCAGCAGCTTGTCGGTGAACACTGAAGCTTTCTTT.

This chain connects TRBV9 to TRBJ2-4; D may correspond to TRBD1 or TRBD2 (5 bases each). The V gene's germline CDR1 is SGDLS and CDR2 YYNGEE. Trimming pared 1 base from V and 1 base from J, leaving 15 bases between. CDR3 size: 17 residues. The CDR3 nucleotides are TGTGCCAGCAGCGTAAGCCTGGGGGTAGGGGCCAAAAACATTCAGTACTTC. This translates into CASSVSLGVGAKNIQYF.

The chain uses TRBV10-2 and TRBJ2-1; D could derive from TRBD1 or TRBD2 (5 bases each). Germline V lookup: CDR1 WSHSY, CDR2 SAAADI. Trimming removed 3 bases at V and 2 bases at J, with 14 bases between. The CDR3 extends over 16 amino acids. In DNA form, the CDR3 reads TGCGCCAGCAGTGATTCTTCCCGAGGGGCCTACAATGAGCAGTTCTTC. Translating it yields CASSDSSRGAYNEQFF.

As concerns this clone: Other nucleotide sequences from this sample produce the same CDR3. This chain joins TRBV5-1 and TRBJ2-1; no clear D gene. This CDR3 is built from 12 residues. V lost 0 bases and J 9 bases, leaving 7 bases between the germline ends. Germline lookup yields CDR1 SGHRS and CDR2 YFSETQ. CDR3 DNA sequence: TGCGCCAGCAGCTTGGAGGGCCCTGAGCAGTTCTTC. Protein sequence: CASSLEGPEQFF.

The genes are TRBV21-1 and TRBJ1-5. TRBV21-1 has pseudogene status. The CDR3 covers 14 residues. CDR3: CASSKAGEVLPQHF. CDR3 DNA: TGTGCCAGCAGCAAAGCGGGGGAGGTATTGCCCCAGCATTTT.